Following are 6 T cell receptor beta chains from one sample sequenced in a study of blood T cells in healthy people across ages. Then a second PCR, running roughly 6 to 11 cycles, was carried out with a sample-barcoded 5' primer and a J-beta primer mix. Using its own MiXCR run on the 5' RACE reads, TCRdb lists one record per CDR3 protein. The sample lists 800,000 or so distinct CDR3 sequences; approximately 25% were seen once. This sample also belongs to another study, concerning T cells of mothers and their children.

Sequenced: blood. The receptors shown here come from a boy between 10 and 17 years old in good health.

The chain joins TRBV29-1 to TRBJ2-5; tentative D call: TRBD1 (6 bases). TRBJ2-7 explains the end of the DNA better; the J call may be wrong. Per germline, CDR1 SQVTM and CDR2 ANQGSEA. CDR3 length: 14 amino acids. The CDR3 protein is CSVEVGQTSYEQYF. The CDR3 coding sequence is TGCAGCGTTGAAGTAGGACAGACCAGCTACGAGCAGTACTTC.

This clonotype was recorded at least ten times. This chain links TRBV27 with TRBJ2-7, with a weak D call TRBD2 (5 bases). CDR1 and CDR2 (germline): MNHEY, SMNVEV (reference sequence). Trimming stripped 5 bases from V and 3 bases from J, with 14 bases between. This CDR3 has 14 residues. The CDR3 region has the DNA TGTGCCAGCAGTCCCCGCGGAGGCAGCTACGAGCAGTACTTC. Translated, it gives CASSPRGGSYEQYF.

This clonotype was picked up a small number of times. The chain joins TRBV20-1 to TRBJ1-5, with 8 bases identical to TRBD1. Losses at the gene ends were 4 bases for V and 1 base for J; bases not matched to a gene: 9. The CDR3 is made up of 16 amino acids. CDR1 is DFQATT and CDR2 is SNEGSKA in the germline V gene (reference sequence). DNA for the CDR3: TGCAGTGCTAAACCCGGGACAGGAAAAAGCAATCAGCCCCAGCATTTT. It encodes CSAKPGTGKSNQPQHF.

This clonotype was counted a few times. The rearrangement links TRBV28 to TRBJ2-5; maybe TRBD1 (5 bases). Deletions cut 4 bases from V and 2 bases from J, with 17 bases between. The CDR3 runs to 16 residues. CDR1 MDHEN and CDR2 SYDVKM come from the germline V gene. In DNA form, the CDR3 reads TGTGCCAGCAGTTCCCTGGTGACAGAGATGCAAGAGACCCAGTACTTC. Amino acid sequence: CASSSLVTEMQETQYF.

This chain uses TRBV10-3 with TRBJ2-3; 9 bases match TRBD2. Germline CDR1 reads ENHRY; CDR2 reads SYGVKD. Trimming took 6 bases from V and 2 from J; bases not matched to a gene: 9. The CDR3 is 16 amino acids. This CDR3 reads CAIRVTSGSYTDTQYF. CDR3 nucleotide sequence: TGTGCCATCAGGGTAACTAGCGGGTCGTACACAGATACGCAGTATTTT.

There are a few counts of this clonotype. The chain carries TRBV7-2 and TRBJ1-1, with a weak D call TRBD1 (6 bases). V dropped 7 bases and J dropped 5 bases, with 14 bases sitting between them. This CDR3 has 13 amino acids. The germline V gene encodes CDR1 SGHTA and CDR2 FQGNSA. CDR3 loop: CASTLGAWTEAFF. CDR3 coding DNA: TGTGCCAGCACCTTGGGGGCTTGGACTGAAGCTTTCTTT.